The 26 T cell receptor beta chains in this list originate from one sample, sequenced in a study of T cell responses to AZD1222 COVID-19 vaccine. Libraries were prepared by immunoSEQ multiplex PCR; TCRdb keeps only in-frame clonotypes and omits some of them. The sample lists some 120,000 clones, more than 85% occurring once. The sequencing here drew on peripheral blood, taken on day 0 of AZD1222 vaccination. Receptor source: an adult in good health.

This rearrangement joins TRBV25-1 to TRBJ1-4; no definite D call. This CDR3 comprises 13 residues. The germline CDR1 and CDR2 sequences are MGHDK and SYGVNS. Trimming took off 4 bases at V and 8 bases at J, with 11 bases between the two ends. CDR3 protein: CASSVMDGEKLFF. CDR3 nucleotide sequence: TGTGCCAGCAGTGTGATGGATGGCGAAAAACTGTTTTTT.

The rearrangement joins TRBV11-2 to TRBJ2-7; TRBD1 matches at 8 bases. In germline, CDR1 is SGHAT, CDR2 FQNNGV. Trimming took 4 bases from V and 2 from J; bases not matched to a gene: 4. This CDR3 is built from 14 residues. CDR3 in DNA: TGTGCCAGCAGCTCCGGGACAGGTACCTACGAGCAGTACTTC. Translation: CASSSGTGTYEQYF.

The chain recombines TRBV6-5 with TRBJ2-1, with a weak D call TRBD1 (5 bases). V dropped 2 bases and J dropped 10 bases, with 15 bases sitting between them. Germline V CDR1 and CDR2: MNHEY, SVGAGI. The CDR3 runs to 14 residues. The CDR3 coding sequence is TGTGCCAGCAGTTACGCTTTAGGGGCCCAAGAGCAGTTCTTC. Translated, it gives CASSYALGAQEQFF.

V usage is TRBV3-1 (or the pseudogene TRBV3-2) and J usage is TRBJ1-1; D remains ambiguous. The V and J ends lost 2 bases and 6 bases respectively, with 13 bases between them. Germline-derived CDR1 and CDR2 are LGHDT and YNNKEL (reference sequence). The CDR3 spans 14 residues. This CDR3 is CASSQFPSSPEAFF. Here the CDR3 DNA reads TGTGCCAGCAGCCAATTTCCGAGCTCGCCTGAAGCTTTCTTT.

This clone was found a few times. The CDR3 sequence is CASSERGQGETQYF. In DNA form, the CDR3 reads TGTGCCAGCAGTGAAAGGGGGCAGGGAGAGACCCAGTACTTC. V and J are TRBV25-1 and TRBJ2-5; 7 nucleotides match TRBD1. The CDR3 loop spans 14 amino acids. Germline lookup yields CDR1 MGHDK and CDR2 SYGVNS. The junction had 4 bases not matched to a gene; V was cut back by 2 bases and J by 4 bases.

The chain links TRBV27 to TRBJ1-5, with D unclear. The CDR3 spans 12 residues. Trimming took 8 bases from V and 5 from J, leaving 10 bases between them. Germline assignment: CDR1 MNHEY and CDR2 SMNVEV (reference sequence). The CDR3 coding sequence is TGTGCCAGCGGGCTGATCGATCAGCCCCAGCATTTT. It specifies CASGLIDQPQHF.

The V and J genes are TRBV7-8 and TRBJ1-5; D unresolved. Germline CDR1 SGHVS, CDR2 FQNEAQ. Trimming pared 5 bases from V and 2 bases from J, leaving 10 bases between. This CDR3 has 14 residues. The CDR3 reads CASSLKTGNQPQHF. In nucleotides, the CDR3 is TGTGCCAGCAGCCTCAAAACAGGCAATCAGCCCCAGCATTTT.

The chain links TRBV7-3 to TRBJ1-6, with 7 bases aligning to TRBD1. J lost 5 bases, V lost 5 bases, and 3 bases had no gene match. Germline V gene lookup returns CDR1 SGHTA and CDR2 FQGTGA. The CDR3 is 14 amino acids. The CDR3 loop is CASSRGQHNSPLHF. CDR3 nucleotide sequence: TGTGCCAGCAGCCGGGGACAGCATAATTCACCCCTCCACTTT. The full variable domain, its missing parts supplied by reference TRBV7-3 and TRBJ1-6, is GAGVSQTPSNKVTEKGKYVELRCDPISGHTALYWYRQSLGQGPEFLIYFQGTGAADDSGLPNDRFFAVRPEGSVSTLKIQRTERGDSAVYLCASSRGQHNSPLHFGNGTRLTVT.

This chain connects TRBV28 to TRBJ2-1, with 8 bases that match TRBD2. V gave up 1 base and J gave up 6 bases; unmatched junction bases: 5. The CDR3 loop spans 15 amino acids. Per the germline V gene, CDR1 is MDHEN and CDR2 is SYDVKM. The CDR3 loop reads CASSLSSGPPNEQFF. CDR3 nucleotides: TGTGCCAGCAGTTTATCTAGCGGGCCCCCCAATGAGCAGTTCTTC.

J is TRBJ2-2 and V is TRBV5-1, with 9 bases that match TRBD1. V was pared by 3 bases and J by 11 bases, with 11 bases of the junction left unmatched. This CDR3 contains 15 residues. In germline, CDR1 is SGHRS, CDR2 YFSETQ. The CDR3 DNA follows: TGCGCCAGCAGCTCCGTCGGACAGGGGTCCTTAGAGCTGTTTTTT. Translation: CASSSVGQGSLELFF.

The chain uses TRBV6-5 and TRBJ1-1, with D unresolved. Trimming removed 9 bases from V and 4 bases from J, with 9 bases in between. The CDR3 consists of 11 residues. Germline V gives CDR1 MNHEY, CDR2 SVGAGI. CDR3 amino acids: CARGRATEAFF. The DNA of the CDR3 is TGTGCCAGGGGCCGGGCCACTGAAGCTTTCTTT.

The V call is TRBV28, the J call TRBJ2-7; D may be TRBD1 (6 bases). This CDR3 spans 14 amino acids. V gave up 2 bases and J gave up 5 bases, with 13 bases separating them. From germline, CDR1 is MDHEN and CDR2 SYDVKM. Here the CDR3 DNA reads TGTGCCAGCAGTTTAGCCTTTCAGGGGCACGAGCAGTACTTC. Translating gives CASSLAFQGHEQYF.

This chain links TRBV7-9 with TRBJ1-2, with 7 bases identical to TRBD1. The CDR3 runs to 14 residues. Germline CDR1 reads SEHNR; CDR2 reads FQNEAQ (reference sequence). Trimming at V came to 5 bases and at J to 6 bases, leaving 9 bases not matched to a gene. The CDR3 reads CASSPPDRAHGYTF. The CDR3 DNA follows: TGTGCCAGCAGCCCCCCAGACAGGGCCCATGGCTACACCTTC.

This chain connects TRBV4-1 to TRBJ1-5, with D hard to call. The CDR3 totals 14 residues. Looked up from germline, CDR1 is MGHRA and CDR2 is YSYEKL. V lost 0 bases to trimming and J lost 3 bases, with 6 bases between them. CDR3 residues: CASSQEGNNQPQHF. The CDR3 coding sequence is TGCGCCAGCAGCCAAGAAGGGAACAATCAGCCCCAGCATTTT.

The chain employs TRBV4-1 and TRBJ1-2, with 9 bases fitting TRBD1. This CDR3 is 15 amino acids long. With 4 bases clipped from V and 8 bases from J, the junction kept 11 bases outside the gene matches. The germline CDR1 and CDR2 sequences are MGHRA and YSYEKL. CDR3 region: CASSRTGDPWDGYTF. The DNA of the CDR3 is TGCGCCAGCAGCCGGACAGGGGATCCTTGGGACGGCTACACCTTC.

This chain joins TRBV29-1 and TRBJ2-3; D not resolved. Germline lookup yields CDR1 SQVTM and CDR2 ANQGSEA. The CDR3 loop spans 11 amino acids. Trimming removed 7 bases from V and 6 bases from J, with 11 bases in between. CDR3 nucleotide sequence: TGCAGCGGCCCGAATGGGGATACGCAGTATTTT. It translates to CSGPNGDTQYF.

The CDR3 loop is CASSQGTSPLHF. CDR3 DNA sequence: TGTGCCAGCAGCCAAGGGACCTCACCCCTCCACTTT. The rearrangement links TRBV9 to TRBJ1-6; D is possibly TRBD1 (5 bases). CDR1 and CDR2 from the germline V gene are SGDLS and YYNGEE. The germline V and J ends were trimmed by 4 bases and 10 bases, with 9 bases remaining between them. The length of the CDR3 is 12 residues.

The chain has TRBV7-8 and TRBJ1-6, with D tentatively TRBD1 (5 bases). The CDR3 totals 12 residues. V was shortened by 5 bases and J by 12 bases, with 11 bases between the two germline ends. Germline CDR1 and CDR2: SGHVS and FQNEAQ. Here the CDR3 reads CASSPPGQPLHF. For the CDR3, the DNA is TGTGCCAGCAGCCCTCCAGGGCAACCCCTCCACTTT.

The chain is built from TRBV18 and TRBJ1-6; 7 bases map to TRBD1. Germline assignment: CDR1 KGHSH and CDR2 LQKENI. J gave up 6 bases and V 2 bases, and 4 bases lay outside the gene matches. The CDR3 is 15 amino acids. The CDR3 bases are TGTGCCAGCTCACCATCCGGGACAGTTAATTCACCCCTCCACTTT. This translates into CASSPSGTVNSPLHF. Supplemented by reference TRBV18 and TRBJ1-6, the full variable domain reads NAGVMQNPRHLVRRRGQEARLRCSPMKGHSHVYWYRQLPEEGLKFMVYLQKENIIDESGMPKERFSAEFPKEGPSILRIQQVVRGDSAAYFCASSPSGTVNSPLHFGNGTRLTVT.

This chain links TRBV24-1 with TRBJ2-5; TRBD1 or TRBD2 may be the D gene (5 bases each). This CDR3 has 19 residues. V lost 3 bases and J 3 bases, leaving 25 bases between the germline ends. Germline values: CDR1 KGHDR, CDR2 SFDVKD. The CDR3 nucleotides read TGTGCCACCAGTGATACTCGCGCTCCCTCGGGACCTAGCAAAGAGACCCAGTACTTC. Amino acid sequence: CATSDTRAPSGPSKETQYF.

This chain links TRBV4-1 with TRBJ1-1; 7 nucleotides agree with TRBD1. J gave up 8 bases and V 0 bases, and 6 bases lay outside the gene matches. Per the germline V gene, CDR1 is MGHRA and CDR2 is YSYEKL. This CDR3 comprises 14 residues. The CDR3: CASSQDQGVSEAFF. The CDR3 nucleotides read TGCGCCAGCAGCCAAGATCAGGGGGTTTCCGAAGCTTTCTTT.

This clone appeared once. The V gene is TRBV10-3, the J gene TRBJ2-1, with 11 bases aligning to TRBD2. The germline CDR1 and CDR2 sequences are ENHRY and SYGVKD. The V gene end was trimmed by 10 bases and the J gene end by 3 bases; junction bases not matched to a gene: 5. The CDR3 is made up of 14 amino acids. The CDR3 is CATTGTSGYNEQFF. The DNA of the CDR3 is TGTGCCACCACCGGGACTAGCGGCTACAATGAGCAGTTCTTC.

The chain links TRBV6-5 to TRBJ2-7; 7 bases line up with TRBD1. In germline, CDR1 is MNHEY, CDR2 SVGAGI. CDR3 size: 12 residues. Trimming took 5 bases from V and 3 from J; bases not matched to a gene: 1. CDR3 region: CASSRTGYEQYF. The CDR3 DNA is TGTGCCAGCAGTCGGACAGGCTACGAGCAGTACTTC.

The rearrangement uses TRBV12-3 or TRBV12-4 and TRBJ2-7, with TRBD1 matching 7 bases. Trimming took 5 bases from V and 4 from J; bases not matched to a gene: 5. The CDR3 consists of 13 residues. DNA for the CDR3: TGTGCCAGCAGTCCCGACAGGGTATACGAGCAGTACTTC. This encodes CASSPDRVYEQYF.

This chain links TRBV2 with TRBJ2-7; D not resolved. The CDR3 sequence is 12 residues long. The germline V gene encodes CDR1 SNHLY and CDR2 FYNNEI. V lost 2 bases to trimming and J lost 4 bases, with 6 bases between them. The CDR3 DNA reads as TGTGCCAGCAGTGAAAAGCCGTACGAGCAGTACTTC. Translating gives CASSEKPYEQYF.

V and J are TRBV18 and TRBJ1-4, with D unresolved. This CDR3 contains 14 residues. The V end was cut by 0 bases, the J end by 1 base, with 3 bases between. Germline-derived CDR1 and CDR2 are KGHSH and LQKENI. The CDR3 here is CASSPPETNEKLFF. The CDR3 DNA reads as TGTGCCAGCTCACCACCTGAAACTAATGAAAAACTGTTTTTT.